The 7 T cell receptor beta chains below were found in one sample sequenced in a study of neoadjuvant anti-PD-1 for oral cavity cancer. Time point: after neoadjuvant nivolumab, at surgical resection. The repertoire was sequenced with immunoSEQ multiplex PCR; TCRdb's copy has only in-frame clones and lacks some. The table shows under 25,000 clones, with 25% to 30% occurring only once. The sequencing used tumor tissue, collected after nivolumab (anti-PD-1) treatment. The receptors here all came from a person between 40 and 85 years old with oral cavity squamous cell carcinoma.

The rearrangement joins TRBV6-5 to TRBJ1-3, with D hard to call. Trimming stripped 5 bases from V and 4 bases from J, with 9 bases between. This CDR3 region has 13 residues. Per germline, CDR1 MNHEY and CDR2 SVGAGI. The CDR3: CASSKNPGNTIYF. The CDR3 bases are TGTGCCAGCAGTAAAAATCCCGGAAACACCATATATTTT.

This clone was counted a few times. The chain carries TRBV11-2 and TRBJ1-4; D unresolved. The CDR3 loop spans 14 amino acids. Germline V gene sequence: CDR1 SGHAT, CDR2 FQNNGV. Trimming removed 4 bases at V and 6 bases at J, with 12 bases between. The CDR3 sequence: CASSSWTEDEKLFF. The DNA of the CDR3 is TGTGCCAGCAGCTCCTGGACTGAAGATGAAAAACTGTTTTTT.

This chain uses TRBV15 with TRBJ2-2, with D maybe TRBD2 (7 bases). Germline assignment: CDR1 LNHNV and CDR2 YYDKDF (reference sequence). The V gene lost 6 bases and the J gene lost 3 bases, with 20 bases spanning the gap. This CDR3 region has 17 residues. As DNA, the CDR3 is TGTGCCACCAGACCCGTCGATCCGGGGGGCCACACCGGGGAGCTGTTTTTT. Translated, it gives CATRPVDPGGHTGELFF. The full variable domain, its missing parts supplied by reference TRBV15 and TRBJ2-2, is DAMVIQNPRYQVTQFGKPVTLSCSQTLNHNVMYWYQQKSSQAPKLLFHYYDKDFNNEADTPDNFQSRRPNTSFCFLDIRSPGLGDTAMYLCATRPVDPGGHTGELFFGEGSRLTVL.

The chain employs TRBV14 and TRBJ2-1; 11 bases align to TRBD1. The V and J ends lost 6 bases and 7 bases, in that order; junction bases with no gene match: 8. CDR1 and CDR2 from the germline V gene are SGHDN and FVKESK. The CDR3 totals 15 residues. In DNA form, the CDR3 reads TGTGCCAGCAGGAGGACAGGGGGCATTAGGAATGAGCAGTTCTTC. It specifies CASRRTGGIRNEQFF.

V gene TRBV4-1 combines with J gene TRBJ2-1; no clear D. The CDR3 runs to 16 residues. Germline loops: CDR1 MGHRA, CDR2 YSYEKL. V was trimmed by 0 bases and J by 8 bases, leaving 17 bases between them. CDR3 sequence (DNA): TGCGCCAGCAGCCAAGAATCAGAACGCCCTACAGATGAGCAGTTCTTC. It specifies CASSQESERPTDEQFF.

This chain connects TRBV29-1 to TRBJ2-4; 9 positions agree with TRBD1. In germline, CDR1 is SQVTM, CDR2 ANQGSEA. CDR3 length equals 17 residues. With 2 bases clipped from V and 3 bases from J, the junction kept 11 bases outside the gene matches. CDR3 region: CSVEKGNRGPGKNIQYF. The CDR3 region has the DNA TGCAGCGTTGAAAAGGGGAACAGGGGGCCGGGCAAAAACATTCAGTACTTC. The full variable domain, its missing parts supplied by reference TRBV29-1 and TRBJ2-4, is SAVISQKPSRDICQRGTSLTIQCQVDSQVTMMFWYRQQPGQSLTLIATANQGSEATYESGFVIDKFPISRPNLTFSTLTVSNMSPEDSSIYLCSVEKGNRGPGKNIQYFGAGTRLSVL.

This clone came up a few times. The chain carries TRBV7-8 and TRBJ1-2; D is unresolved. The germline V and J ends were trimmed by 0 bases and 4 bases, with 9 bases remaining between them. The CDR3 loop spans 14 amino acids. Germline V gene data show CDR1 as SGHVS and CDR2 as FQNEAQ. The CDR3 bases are TGTGCCAGCAGCTTAGCGCCAGAAGTCTATGGCTACACCTTC. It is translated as CASSLAPEVYGYTF.